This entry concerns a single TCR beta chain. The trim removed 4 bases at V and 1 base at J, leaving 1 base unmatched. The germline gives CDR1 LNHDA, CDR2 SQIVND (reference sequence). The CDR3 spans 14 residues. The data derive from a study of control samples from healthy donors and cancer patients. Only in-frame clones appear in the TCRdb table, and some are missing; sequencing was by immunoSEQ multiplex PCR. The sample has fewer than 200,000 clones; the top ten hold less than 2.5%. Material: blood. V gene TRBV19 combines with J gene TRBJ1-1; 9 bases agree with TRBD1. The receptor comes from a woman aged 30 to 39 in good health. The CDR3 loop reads CASSRGQGNTEAFF. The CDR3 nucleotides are TGTGCCAGTAGTAGGGGACAGGGGAACACTGAAGCTTTCTTT. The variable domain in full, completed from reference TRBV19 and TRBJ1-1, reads DGGITQSPKYLFRKEGQNVTLSCEQNLNHDAMYWYRQDPGQGLRLIYYSQIVNDFQKGDIAEGYSVSREKKESFPLTVTSAQKNPTAFYLCASSRGQGNTEAFFGQGTRLTVV.